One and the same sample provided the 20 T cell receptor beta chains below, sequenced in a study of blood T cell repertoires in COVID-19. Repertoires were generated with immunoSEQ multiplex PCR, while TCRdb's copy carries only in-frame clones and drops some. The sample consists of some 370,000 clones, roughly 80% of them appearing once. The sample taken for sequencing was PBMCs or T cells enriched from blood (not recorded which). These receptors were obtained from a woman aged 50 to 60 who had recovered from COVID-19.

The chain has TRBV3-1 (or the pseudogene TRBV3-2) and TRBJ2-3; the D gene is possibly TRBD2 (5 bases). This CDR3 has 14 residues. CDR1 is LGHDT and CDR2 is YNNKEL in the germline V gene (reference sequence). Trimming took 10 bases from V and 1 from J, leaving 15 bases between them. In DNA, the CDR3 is TGTGCCACCACCCACGCCGGGGGCACAGATACGCAGTATTTT. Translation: CATTHAGGTDTQYF.

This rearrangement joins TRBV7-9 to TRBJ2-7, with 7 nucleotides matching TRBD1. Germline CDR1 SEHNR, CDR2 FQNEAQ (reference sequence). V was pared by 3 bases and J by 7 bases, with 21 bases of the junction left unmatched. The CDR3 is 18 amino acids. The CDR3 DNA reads TGTGCCAGCAGCTTCACTCACGGTCCCAGGGGGAACGGGGAAGAGCAGTACTTC. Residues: CASSFTHGPRGNGEEQYF.

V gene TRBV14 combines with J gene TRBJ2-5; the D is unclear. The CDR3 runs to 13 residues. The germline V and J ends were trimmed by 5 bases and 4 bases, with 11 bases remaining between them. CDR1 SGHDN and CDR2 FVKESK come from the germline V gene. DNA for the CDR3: TGTGCCAGCAGCAAGTTCGGTGGAGAGACCCAGTACTTC. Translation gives CASSKFGGETQYF. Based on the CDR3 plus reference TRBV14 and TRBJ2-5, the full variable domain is EAGVTQFPSHSVIEKGQTVTLRCDPISGHDNLYWYRRVMGKEIKFLLHFVKESKQDESGMPNNRFLAERTGGTYSTLKVQPAELEDSGVYFCASSKFGGETQYFGPGTRLLVL.

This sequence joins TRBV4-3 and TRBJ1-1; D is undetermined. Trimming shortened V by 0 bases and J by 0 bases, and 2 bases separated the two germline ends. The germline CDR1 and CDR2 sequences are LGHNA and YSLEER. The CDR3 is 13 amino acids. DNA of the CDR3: TGCGCCAGCAGCCAAGACATGAACACTGAAGCTTTCTTT. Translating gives CASSQDMNTEAFF.

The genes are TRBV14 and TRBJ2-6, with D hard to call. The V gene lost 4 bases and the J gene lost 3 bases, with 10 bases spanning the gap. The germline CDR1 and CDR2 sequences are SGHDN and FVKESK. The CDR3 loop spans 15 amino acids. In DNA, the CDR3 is TGTGCCAGCAGCCTGAGCCTAGGTGGGGCCAACGTCCTGACTTTC. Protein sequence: CASSLSLGGANVLTF.

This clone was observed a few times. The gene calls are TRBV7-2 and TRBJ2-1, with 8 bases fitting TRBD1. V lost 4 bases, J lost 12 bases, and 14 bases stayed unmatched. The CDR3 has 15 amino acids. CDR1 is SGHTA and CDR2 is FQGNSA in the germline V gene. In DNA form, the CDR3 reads TGTGCCAGCAGCTCTCCTCAACCTGGACAGGGTGGGCAGTTCTTC. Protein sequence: CASSSPQPGQGGQFF.

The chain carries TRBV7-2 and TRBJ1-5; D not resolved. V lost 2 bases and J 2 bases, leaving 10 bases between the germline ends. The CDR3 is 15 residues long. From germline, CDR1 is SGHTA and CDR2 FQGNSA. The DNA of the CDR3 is TGTGCCAGCAGCTTAATCAATAGCGGCAATCAGCCCCAGCATTTT. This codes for CASSLINSGNQPQHF.

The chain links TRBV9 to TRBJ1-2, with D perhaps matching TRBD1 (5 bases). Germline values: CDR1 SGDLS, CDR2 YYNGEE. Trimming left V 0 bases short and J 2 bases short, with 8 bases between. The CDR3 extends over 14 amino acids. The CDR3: CASSVAGENYGYTF. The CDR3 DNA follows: TGTGCCAGCAGCGTAGCGGGGGAAAACTATGGCTACACCTTC.

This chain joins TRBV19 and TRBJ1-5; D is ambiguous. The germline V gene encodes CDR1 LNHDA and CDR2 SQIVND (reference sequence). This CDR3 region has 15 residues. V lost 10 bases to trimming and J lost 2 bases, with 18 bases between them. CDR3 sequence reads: CATSPGDYGNQPQHF. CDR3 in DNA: TGTGCCACCTCACCGGGAGATTACGGCAATCAGCCCCAGCATTTT.

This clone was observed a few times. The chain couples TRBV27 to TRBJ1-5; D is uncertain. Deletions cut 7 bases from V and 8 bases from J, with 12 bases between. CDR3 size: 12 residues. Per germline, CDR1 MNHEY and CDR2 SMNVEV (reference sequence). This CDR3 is CASTSVGEPQHF. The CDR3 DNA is TGTGCCAGCACCTCCGTGGGAGAGCCCCAGCATTTT.

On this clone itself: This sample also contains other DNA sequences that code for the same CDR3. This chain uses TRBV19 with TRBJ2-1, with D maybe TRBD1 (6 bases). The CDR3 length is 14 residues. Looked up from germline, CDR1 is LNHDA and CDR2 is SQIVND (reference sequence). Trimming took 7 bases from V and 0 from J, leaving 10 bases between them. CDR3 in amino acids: CASTPDSSYNEQFF. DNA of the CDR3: TGTGCCAGTACCCCGGACAGCTCCTACAATGAGCAGTTCTTC.

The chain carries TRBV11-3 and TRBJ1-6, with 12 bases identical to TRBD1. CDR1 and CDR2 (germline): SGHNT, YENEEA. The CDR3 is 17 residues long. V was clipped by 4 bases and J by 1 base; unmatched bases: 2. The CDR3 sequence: CASSSGQGASYNSPLHF. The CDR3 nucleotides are TGTGCCAGCAGCTCGGGACAGGGGGCTTCCTATAATTCACCCCTCCACTTT.

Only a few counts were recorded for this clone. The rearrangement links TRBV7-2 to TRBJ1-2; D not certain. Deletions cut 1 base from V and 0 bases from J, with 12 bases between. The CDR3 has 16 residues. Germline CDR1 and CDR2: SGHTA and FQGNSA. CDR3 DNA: TGTGCCAGCAGCTTAGAACCGGGGAGCGCTAACTATGGCTACACCTTC. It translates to CASSLEPGSANYGYTF.

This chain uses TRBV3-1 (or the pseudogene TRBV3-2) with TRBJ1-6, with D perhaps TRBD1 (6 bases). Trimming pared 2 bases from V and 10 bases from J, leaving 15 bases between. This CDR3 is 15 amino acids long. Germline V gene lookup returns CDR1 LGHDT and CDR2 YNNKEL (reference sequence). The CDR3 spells CASSQSDSGESPLHF. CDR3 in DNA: TGTGCCAGCAGCCAATCGGACAGCGGGGAGTCACCCCTCCACTTT.

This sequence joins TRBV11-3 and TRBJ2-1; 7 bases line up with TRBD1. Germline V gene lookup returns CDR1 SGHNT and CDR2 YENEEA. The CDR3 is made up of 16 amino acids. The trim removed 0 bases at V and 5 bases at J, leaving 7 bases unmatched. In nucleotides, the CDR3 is TGTGCCAGCAGCTTAGATCTCCGACAGGGAAACAATGAGCAGTTCTTC. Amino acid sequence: CASSLDLRQGNNEQFF.

The CDR3 DNA sequence: TGTGCCAGCAGAGAGGGACAGGGGTTACTCGGGGGCTCCTACGAGCAGTACTTC. It encodes CASREGQGLLGGSYEQYF. The chain carries TRBV7-2 and TRBJ2-7; 10 nucleotides align to TRBD1. V lost 6 bases and J lost 0; bases outside the gene matches: 14. The CDR3 is made up of 18 amino acids. The germline V gene encodes CDR1 SGHTA and CDR2 FQGNSA.

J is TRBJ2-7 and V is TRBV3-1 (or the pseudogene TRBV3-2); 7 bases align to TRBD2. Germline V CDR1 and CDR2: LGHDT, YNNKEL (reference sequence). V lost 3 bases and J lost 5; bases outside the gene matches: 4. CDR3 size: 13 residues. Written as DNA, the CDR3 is TGTGCCAGCAGCCAGCGGGGGAGCGACGAGCAGTACTTC. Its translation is CASSQRGSDEQYF.

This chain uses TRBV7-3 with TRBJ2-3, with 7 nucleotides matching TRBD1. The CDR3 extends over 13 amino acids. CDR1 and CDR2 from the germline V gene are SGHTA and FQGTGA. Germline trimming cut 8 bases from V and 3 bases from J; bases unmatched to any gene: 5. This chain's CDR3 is CASRRDRTDTQYF. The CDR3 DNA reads TGTGCCAGCCGCCGGGACAGAACAGATACGCAGTATTTT.

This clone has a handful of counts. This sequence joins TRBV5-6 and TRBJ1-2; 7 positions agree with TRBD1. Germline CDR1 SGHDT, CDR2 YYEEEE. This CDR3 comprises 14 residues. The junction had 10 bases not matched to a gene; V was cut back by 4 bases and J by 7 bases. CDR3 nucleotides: TGTGCCAGCAGCCGGCCCGATTGGGACAGTGGCTACACCTTC. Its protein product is CASSRPDWDSGYTF.

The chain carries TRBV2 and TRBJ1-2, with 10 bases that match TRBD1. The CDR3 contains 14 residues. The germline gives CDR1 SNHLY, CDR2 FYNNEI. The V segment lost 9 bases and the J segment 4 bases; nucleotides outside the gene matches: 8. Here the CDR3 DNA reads TGTGCCAGAGAGACAGGGGGCAATACCTATGGCTACACCTTC. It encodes CARETGGNTYGYTF. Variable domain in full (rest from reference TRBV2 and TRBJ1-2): EPEVTQTPSHQVTQMGQEVILRCVPISNHLYFYWYRQILGQKVEFLVSFYNNEISEKSEIFDDQFSVERPDGSNFTLKIRSTKLEDSAMYFCARETGGNTYGYTFGSGTRLTVV.